The clone carrying this T cell receptor (beta chain) was counted between two and nine times. These data originate in a study of blood T cell repertoires in COVID-19. Study details: Samples taken during acute and convalescent COVID-19 were collected in the United States, Italy and Spain. PBMCs, B-cell-depleted T cells, or T cells were the source of the cDNA or gDNA that made up the material.

Method: immunoSEQ multiplex PCR; TCRdb's copy keeps in-frame clones and lacks some. This sample carries about 150,000 clones, around three quarters of them seen once, and the ten largest clones take less than 5.5%. The V gene lost 4 bases and the J gene lost 2 bases, with 16 bases spanning the gap. The CDR3 is made up of 15 amino acids. Germline loops: CDR1 SGDLS, CDR2 YYNGEE. Sequenced material: peripheral blood. This sequence was found in a man aged 55 to 70 with acute or convalescent COVID-19. This chain joins TRBV9 and TRBJ2-7; perhaps TRBD1 as D (5 bases). CDR3 region: CASSPRLGAPYEQYF. The CDR3 DNA sequence: TGTGCCAGCAGCCCAAGACTTGGGGCTCCCTACGAGCAGTACTTC. Drawing the rest from reference TRBV9 and TRBJ2-7, the complete variable domain is DSGVTQTPKHLITATGQRVTLRCSPRSGDLSVYWYQQSLDQGLQFLIQYYNGEERAKGNILERFSAQQFPDLHSELNLSSLELGDSALYFCASSPRLGAPYEQYFGPGTRLTVT.